These 10 T cell receptor beta chains came from one sample sequenced in a study of cytomegalovirus exposure and HLA in healthy donors. Generated by immunoSEQ multiplex PCR, the TCRdb table keeps only in-frame clones and is missing some. The sample holds under 200,000 clones; more than 80% are singletons and the top ten take around 3%. Sample: PBMCs. These receptors were taken from a woman aged 18-35 years in good health and CMV-seropositive.

The chain uses TRBV6-1 and TRBJ2-3, with D unresolved. V was trimmed by 2 bases and J by 4 bases, leaving 7 bases between them. This CDR3 has 13 amino acids. Germline assignment: CDR1 MNHNS and CDR2 SASEGT. This CDR3 is CASSELSPDTQYF. The DNA of the CDR3 is TGTGCCAGCAGTGAACTCTCCCCAGATACGCAGTATTTT.

The chain joins TRBV29-1 to TRBJ2-2; TRBD1 matches at 7 bases. Germline values: CDR1 SQVTM, CDR2 ANQGSEA. The CDR3 has 14 residues. The V segment lost 7 bases and the J segment 0 bases; nucleotides outside the gene matches: 5. The CDR3 coding sequence is TGCAGCGCCCGACAGGGTCCGAACACCGGGGAGCTGTTTTTT. The encoded protein is CSARQGPNTGELFF.

The chain couples TRBV7-2 to TRBJ2-5; TRBD2 matches at 11 bases. Trimming removed 3 bases from V and 5 bases from J; junction bases left unmatched: 5. CDR1 SGHTA and CDR2 FQGNSA come from the germline V gene. CDR3 length: 15 amino acids. The CDR3 loop reads CASSFYSGRVETQYF. CDR3 in DNA: TGTGCCAGCAGCTTCTATAGCGGGAGGGTGGAGACCCAGTACTTC.

This CDR3 is CASSSLLAGGSYEQYF. Written as DNA, the CDR3 is TGCGCCAGCAGCTCGTTGCTAGCGGGGGGCTCCTACGAGCAGTACTTC. The rearrangement uses TRBV5-1 and TRBJ2-7, with 11 bases fitting TRBD2. The V segment lost 3 bases and the J segment 0 bases; nucleotides outside the gene matches: 5. Germline V gene data show CDR1 as SGHRS and CDR2 as YFSETQ. The CDR3 consists of 16 residues. The whole variable domain, filled in from reference TRBV5-1 and TRBJ2-7, reads KAGVTQTPRYLIKTRGQQVTLSCSPISGHRSVSWYQQTPGQGLQFLFEYFSETQRNKGNFPGRFSGRQFSNSRSEMNVSTLELGDSALYLCASSSLLAGGSYEQYFGPGTRLTVT.

The chain carries TRBV7-2 and TRBJ2-7; TRBD1 matches at 7 bases. Trimming at V came to 3 bases and at J to 3 bases, leaving 5 bases not matched to a gene. The CDR3 is made up of 14 amino acids. Germline V gives CDR1 SGHTA, CDR2 FQGNSA. CDR3 loop: CASSFARDSYEQYF. CDR3 nucleotides: TGTGCCAGCAGCTTCGCCCGGGACAGCTACGAGCAGTACTTC.

The chain is built from TRBV7-2 and TRBJ1-2, with D tentatively TRBD1 (6 bases). The CDR3 runs 15 residues. Germline CDR1 is SGHTA and CDR2 is FQGNSA. Between the trimmed V and J ends, which lost 6 bases and 0 bases, there was a span of 14 bases. For the CDR3, the DNA is TGTGCCAGCAGGTACCGGGACACCCCTAACTATGGCTACACCTTC. Its translation is CASRYRDTPNYGYTF.

This clone has only a few counts. The V gene is TRBV27, the J gene TRBJ2-1, with 7 nucleotides matching TRBD2. Trimming cost V 7 bases and J 1 base; bases outside gene matches: 16. The CDR3 is made up of 18 amino acids. In germline, CDR1 is MNHEY, CDR2 SMNVEV (reference sequence). CDR3 loop: CASTLSGTVSVSYNEQFF. The CDR3 DNA sequence: TGTGCCAGCACCCTCAGCGGGACGGTCTCTGTTTCCTACAATGAGCAGTTCTTC.

This chain connects TRBV9 to TRBJ2-5, with D hard to call. V was pared by 0 bases and J by 2 bases, with 11 bases between. Germline assignment: CDR1 SGDLS and CDR2 YYNGEE. CDR3 length: 15 residues. Written as DNA, the CDR3 is TGTGCCAGCAGCGTAGCTGGGCTGCCTCAAGAGACCCAGTACTTC. This gives the protein CASSVAGLPQETQYF.

The chain uses TRBV5-5 and TRBJ2-3; 7 bases align to TRBD1. The V gene end was trimmed by 5 bases and the J gene end by 3 bases; junction bases not matched to a gene: 9. CDR3 length: 15 residues. Looked up from germline, CDR1 is SGHKS and CDR2 is YYEKEE (reference sequence). CDR3 sequence: CASSHHRGLTDTQYF. CDR3 coding DNA: TGTGCCAGCAGTCATCACAGGGGATTAACAGATACGCAGTATTTT.

This clone was observed a single time. This specimen includes other DNA sequences encoding the same CDR3. DNA of the CDR3: TGTGCCAGCAGCTTAGTGGGGGGTAACTATGGCTACACCTTC. Residues: CASSLVGGNYGYTF. V gene TRBV7-9 combines with J gene TRBJ1-2; D may be TRBD1 (5 bases). Germline V gene lookup returns CDR1 SEHNR and CDR2 FQNEAQ (reference sequence). Between the trimmed V and J ends, which lost 1 base and 1 base, there was a span of 7 bases. The CDR3 consists of 14 residues. The whole variable domain, filled in from reference TRBV7-9 and TRBJ1-2, reads DTGVSQNPRHKITKRGQNVTFRCDPISEHNRLYWYRQTLGQGPEFLTYFQNEAQLEKSRLLSDRFSAERPKGSFSTLEIQRTEQGDSAMYLCASSLVGGNYGYTFGSGTRLTVV.